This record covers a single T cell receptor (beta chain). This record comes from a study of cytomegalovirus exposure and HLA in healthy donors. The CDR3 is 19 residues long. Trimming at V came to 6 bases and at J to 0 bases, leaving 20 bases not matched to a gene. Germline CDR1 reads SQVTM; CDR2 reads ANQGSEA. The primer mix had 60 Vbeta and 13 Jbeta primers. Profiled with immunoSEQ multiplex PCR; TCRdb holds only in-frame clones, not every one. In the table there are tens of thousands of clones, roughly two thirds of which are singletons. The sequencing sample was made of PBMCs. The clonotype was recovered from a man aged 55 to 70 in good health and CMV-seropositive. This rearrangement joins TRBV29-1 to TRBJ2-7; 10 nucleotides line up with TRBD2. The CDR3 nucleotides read TGCAGCGTCGCGAGAGAGGACAGACTACTAGCGGGGTTCTCCTACGAGCAGTACTTC. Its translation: CSVAREDRLLAGFSYEQYF.